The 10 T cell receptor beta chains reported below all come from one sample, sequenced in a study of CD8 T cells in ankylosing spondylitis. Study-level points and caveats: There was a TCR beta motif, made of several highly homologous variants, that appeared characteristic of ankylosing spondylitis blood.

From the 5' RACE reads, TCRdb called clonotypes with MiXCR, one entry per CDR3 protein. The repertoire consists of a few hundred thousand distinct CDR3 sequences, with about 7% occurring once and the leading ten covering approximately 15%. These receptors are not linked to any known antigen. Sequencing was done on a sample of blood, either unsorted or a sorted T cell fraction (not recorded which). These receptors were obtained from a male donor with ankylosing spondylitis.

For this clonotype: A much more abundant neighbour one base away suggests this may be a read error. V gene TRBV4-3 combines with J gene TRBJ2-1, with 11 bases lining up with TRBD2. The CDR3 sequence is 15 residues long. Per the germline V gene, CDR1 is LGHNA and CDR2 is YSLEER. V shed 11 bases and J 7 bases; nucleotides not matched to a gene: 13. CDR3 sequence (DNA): TGCGCCGGCGGCGAGGGACTAGCGGAACATAATGAGCAGTTCTTC. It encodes CAGGEGLAEHNEQFF.

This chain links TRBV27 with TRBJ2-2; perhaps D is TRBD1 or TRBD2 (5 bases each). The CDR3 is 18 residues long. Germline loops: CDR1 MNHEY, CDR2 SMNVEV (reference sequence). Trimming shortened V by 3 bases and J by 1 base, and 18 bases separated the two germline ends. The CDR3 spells CASSFFSTGLGNTGELFF. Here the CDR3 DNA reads TGTGCCAGCAGTTTTTTCTCTACGGGGCTCGGGAACACCGGGGAGCTGTTTTTT.

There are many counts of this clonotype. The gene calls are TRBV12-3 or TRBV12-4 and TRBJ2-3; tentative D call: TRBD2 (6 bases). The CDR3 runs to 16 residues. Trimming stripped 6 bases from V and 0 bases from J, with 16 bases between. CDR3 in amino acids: CASSDVFGTSTDTQYF. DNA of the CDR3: TGTGCCAGCAGCGATGTCTTTGGGACTAGCACAGATACGCAGTATTTT.

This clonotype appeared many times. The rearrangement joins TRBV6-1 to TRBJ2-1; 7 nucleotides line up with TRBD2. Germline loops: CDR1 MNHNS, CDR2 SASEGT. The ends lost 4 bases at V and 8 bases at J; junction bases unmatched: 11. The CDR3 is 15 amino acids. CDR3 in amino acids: CASSGGGSAYYEQFF. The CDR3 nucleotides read TGTGCCAGCAGTGGGGGCGGGAGCGCATATTATGAGCAGTTCTTC.

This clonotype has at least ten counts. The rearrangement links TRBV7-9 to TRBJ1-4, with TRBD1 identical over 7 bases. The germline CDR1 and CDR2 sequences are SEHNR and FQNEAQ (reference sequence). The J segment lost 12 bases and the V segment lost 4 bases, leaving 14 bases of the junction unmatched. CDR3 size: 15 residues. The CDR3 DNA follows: TGTGCCAGCAGCTATGAGGGGACAGCCCTTTCCCAACTGTTTTTT. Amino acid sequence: CASSYEGTALSQLFF. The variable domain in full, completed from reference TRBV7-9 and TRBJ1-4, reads DTGVSQNPRHKITKRGQNVTFRCDPISEHNRLYWYRQTLGQGPEFLTYFQNEAQLEKSRLLSDRFSAERPKGSFSTLEIQRTEQGDSAMYLCASSYEGTALSQLFFGSGTQLSVL.

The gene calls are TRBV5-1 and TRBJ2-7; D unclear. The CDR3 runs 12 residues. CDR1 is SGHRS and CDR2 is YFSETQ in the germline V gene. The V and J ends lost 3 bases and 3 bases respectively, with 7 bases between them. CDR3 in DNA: TGCGCCAGCAGCTCGGAGAACTACGAGCAGTACTTC. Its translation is CASSSENYEQYF.

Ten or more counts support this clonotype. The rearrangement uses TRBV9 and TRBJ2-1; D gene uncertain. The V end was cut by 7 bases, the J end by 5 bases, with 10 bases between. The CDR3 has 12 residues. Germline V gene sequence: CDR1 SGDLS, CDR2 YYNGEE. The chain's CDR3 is CASGYRNNEQFF. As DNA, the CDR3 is TGTGCCAGCGGTTACAGAAACAATGAGCAGTTCTTC.

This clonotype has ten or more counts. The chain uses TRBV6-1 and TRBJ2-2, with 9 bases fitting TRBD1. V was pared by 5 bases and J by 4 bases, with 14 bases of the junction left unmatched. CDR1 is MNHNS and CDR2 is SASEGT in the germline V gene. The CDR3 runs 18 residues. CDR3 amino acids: CASSRRVPGQGSTGELFF. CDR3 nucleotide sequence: TGTGCCAGCAGTCGACGCGTACCGGGACAGGGAAGCACCGGGGAGCTGTTTTTT.

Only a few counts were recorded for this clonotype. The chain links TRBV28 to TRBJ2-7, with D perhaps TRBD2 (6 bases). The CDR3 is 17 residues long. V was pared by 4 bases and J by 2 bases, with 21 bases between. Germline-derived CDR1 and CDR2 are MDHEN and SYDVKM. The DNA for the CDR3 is TGTGCCAGCAGTTCCCAACCCCCGCTAGCGTTTACCTACGAGCAGTACTTC. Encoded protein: CASSSQPPLAFTYEQYF.

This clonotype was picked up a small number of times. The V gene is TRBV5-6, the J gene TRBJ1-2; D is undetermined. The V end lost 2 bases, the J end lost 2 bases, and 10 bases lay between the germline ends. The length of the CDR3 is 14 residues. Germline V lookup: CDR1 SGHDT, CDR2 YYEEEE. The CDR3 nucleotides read TGTGCCAGCAGCTTTCAGACACTCAACTATGGCTACACCTTC. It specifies CASSFQTLNYGYTF.